Listed here are 22 T cell receptor beta chains from one sample, sequenced in a study of T cell responses to AZD1222 COVID-19 vaccine (dated by TCRdb to about 2021). The protocol used for the library was the immunoSEQ multiplex PCR assay. TCRdb retrieved this table from immuneACCESS and kept in-frame rearrangements only. Not all clones are present; in checked studies, unresolved V genes account for under half, and no reason is known for the remainder. The sample table lists 73,000 or so clones, approximately 88% of them with a count of one. Clones ranked in the top ten supply around 21% of the sample. The meaning of the sample's time point label: baseline before first vaccination. The sample in question was peripheral blood, obtained on day 0 of AZD1222 vaccination. The source is an adult in good health.

The chain is built from TRBV11-2 and TRBJ2-7; D possibly matches TRBD1 or TRBD2 (5 bases each). Germline CDR1 and CDR2: SGHAT and FQNNGV. V lost 2 bases and J lost 7, with 12 bases in between. This CDR3 region has 13 residues. The CDR3 sequence is CASSLYRGEEQYF. In DNA, the CDR3 is TGTGCCAGCAGCTTATATAGGGGAGAGGAGCAGTACTTC.

The J gene is TRBJ2-2, the V gene TRBV6-6; D gene ambiguous. The germline V gene has CDR1 MNHNY and CDR2 SVGAGI (reference sequence). This CDR3 spans 13 amino acids. V was pared by 7 bases and J by 3 bases, with 9 bases between. The CDR3 is CASKPGDTGELFF. The CDR3 DNA reads as TGTGCCAGCAAACCCGGTGACACCGGGGAGCTGTTTTTT.

The V and J genes are TRBV21-1 and TRBJ2-3; TRBD1, the D gene given by the table, was not confirmed from the DNA. TRBV21-1 is an annotated pseudogene. This CDR3 comprises 16 residues. CDR3 sequence reads: CASSLYGPQAPLTQYF. DNA of the CDR3: TGTGCCAGCAGCCTATATGGGCCCCAGGCCCCATTAACGCAGTATTTT.

This clone is judged medium-sized. The chain uses TRBV28 and TRBJ2-5; TRBD1 aligns across 7 bases. Germline-derived CDR1 and CDR2 are MDHEN and SYDVKM. V trimming: 6 bases; J trimming: 1 base; junction bases outside the gene matches: 20. CDR3 length: 19 residues. This CDR3 reads CASSSFRQGGRRSQETQYF. The CDR3 DNA follows: TGTGCCAGCAGCTCCTTCAGACAGGGCGGCAGGAGGAGCCAAGAGACCCAGTACTTC.

This clone has a handful of counts. V and J are TRBV7-2 and TRBJ2-7, with 14 bases that match TRBD2. This CDR3 has 17 amino acids. Germline CDR1 SGHTA, CDR2 FQGNSA. J gave up 2 bases and V 4 bases, and 7 bases lay outside the gene matches. The DNA of the CDR3 is TGTGCCAGCAGCTCACTAGGACTAGCGGGGGGTACCTACGAGCAGTACTTC. This codes for CASSSLGLAGGTYEQYF.

The V gene is TRBV29-1, the J gene TRBJ2-3, with 9 bases fitting TRBD1. This CDR3 region has 13 residues. The trim removed 3 bases at V and 5 bases at J, leaving 3 bases unmatched. Germline CDR1 SQVTM, CDR2 ANQGSEA. In nucleotides, the CDR3 is TGCAGCGTTGATCCGACAGGGGGAGATACGCAGTATTTT. It encodes CSVDPTGGDTQYF.

This clone was seen a single time. The CDR3 nucleotides are TGCGCCAGCAGCCAAGATTTGACAGTTGGAAACACCATATATTTT. Amino acids: CASSQDLTVGNTIYF. The V call is TRBV4-1, the J call TRBJ1-3; the D gene is possibly TRBD1 (5 bases). Germline loops: CDR1 MGHRA, CDR2 YSYEKL. V was trimmed by 0 bases and J by 3 bases, leaving 9 bases between them. CDR3 length equals 15 residues.

This chain joins TRBV2 and TRBJ1-1; a possible D gene is TRBD1 (6 bases). Trimming pared 6 bases from V and 8 bases from J, leaving 19 bases between. Germline loops: CDR1 SNHLY, CDR2 FYNNEI. The CDR3 spans 14 residues. The CDR3 here is CASRLDRLSKEAFF. CDR3 nucleotides: TGTGCCAGCAGACTCGACAGGTTATCGAAAGAAGCTTTCTTT.

In its sample, this clone ranks as medium-sized. The rearrangement links TRBV19 to TRBJ1-5; a weak D match, TRBD1 (5 bases). Per the germline V gene, CDR1 is LNHDA and CDR2 is SQIVND (reference sequence). With 3 bases removed from V and 5 bases from J, the gap between germline ends came to 14 bases. The CDR3 is made up of 15 amino acids. CDR3 loop: CASSIRGRTDQPQHF. Written as DNA, the CDR3 is TGTGCCAGTAGTATTCGGGGCAGGACGGATCAGCCCCAGCATTTT.

The rearrangement links TRBV28 to TRBJ2-7; no clear D gene. Trimming took 3 bases from V and 2 from J, leaving 20 bases between them. The germline CDR1 and CDR2 sequences are MDHEN and SYDVKM. The CDR3 is made up of 17 amino acids. The CDR3 DNA follows: TGTGCCAGCAGTTTTCCCCACGGTCATCATCCCGCCTACGAGCAGTACTTC. Translation: CASSFPHGHHPAYEQYF.

The genes are TRBV6-4 and TRBJ2-7; TRBD1 aligns across 7 bases. The CDR3 is made up of 14 amino acids. Germline-derived CDR1 and CDR2 are MRHNA and SNTAGT. V gave up 5 bases and J gave up 2 bases; unmatched junction bases: 6. CDR3 in amino acids: CASSRLTGAYEQYF. CDR3 sequence (DNA): TGTGCCAGCAGTAGGCTCACAGGGGCCTACGAGCAGTACTTC.

V usage is TRBV7-9 and J usage is TRBJ2-1; perhaps TRBD2 as D (5 bases). The germline V and J ends were trimmed by 5 bases and 0 bases, with 11 bases remaining between them. CDR1 and CDR2 from the germline V gene are SEHNR and FQNEAQ (reference sequence). This CDR3 spans 15 amino acids. CDR3 in amino acids: CASSNSESSYNEQFF. As DNA, the CDR3 is TGTGCCAGCAGCAATAGCGAATCCTCCTACAATGAGCAGTTCTTC.

The V and J genes are TRBV7-9 and TRBJ2-5; the match to TRBD2 covers 10 bases. In germline, CDR1 is SEHNR, CDR2 FQNEAQ (reference sequence). The CDR3 contains 15 residues. The trim removed 4 bases at V and 3 bases at J, leaving 5 bases unmatched. CDR3 coding DNA: TGTGCCAGCAGCTCTCTAGCGGGAGTCGAAGAGACCCAGTACTTC. Translation gives CASSSLAGVEETQYF. Supplemented by reference TRBV7-9 and TRBJ2-5, the full variable domain reads DTGVSQNPRHKITKRGQNVTFRCDPISEHNRLYWYRQTLGQGPEFLTYFQNEAQLEKSRLLSDRFSAERPKGSFSTLEIQRTEQGDSAMYLCASSSLAGVEETQYFGPGTRLLVL.

This chain uses TRBV27 with TRBJ1-6; tentative D call: TRBD1 (5 bases). Trimming removed 3 bases at V and 0 bases at J, with 9 bases between. Germline V gene data show CDR1 as MNHEY and CDR2 as SMNVEV (reference sequence). The CDR3 covers 16 residues. The CDR3 region has the DNA TGTGCCAGCAGTTTCTCCGGGGGCTCCTATAATTCACCCCTCCACTTT. As protein: CASSFSGGSYNSPLHF.

The chain has TRBV15 and TRBJ2-1, with 9 bases lining up with TRBD2. Trimming removed 0 bases from V and 5 bases from J; junction bases left unmatched: 5. Per germline, CDR1 LNHNV and CDR2 YYDKDF (reference sequence). The CDR3 has 16 amino acids. The CDR3 DNA follows: TGTGCCACCAGCAGAGATCTAGCGGGGACCAACAATGAGCAGTTCTTC. It specifies CATSRDLAGTNNEQFF.

Here the CDR3 DNA reads TGTGCCAGCAGTTTCAAGGGGACAGTTGGATCAACCTATGGCTACACCTTC. Protein sequence: CASSFKGTVGSTYGYTF. This rearrangement joins TRBV27 to TRBJ1-2, with 7 nucleotides matching TRBD1. The CDR3 consists of 17 residues. V trimming: 3 bases; J trimming: 4 bases; junction bases outside the gene matches: 14. Germline V gives CDR1 MNHEY, CDR2 SMNVEV (reference sequence).

There are a few counts of this clone. The chain joins TRBV2 to TRBJ1-5; D not certain. The CDR3 length is 14 residues. Germline values: CDR1 SNHLY, CDR2 FYNNEI. V was pared by 3 bases and J by 6 bases, with 12 bases between. The CDR3 reads CASSEGLGFQPQHF. CDR3 coding DNA: TGTGCCAGCAGTGAGGGTCTGGGTTTTCAGCCCCAGCATTTT. Full variable domain (outside the CDR3, taken from reference TRBV2 and TRBJ1-5): EPEVTQTPSHQVTQMGQEVILRCVPISNHLYFYWYRQILGQKVEFLVSFYNNEISEKSEIFDDQFSVERPDGSNFTLKIRSTKLEDSAMYFCASSEGLGFQPQHFGDGTRLSIL.

The V and J genes are TRBV6-5 and TRBJ2-7, with a weak D call TRBD1 (5 bases). This CDR3 has 13 residues. V lost 6 bases to trimming and J lost 0 bases, with 9 bases between them. Germline CDR1 reads MNHEY; CDR2 reads SVGAGI. The CDR3 reads CASSPRASYEQYF. DNA of the CDR3: TGTGCCAGCAGCCCCAGGGCCTCCTACGAGCAGTACTTC.

J is TRBJ2-5 and V is TRBV7-6; no reliable D call. The germline V gene has CDR1 SGHVS and CDR2 FNYEAQ. Trimming shortened V by 1 base and J by 3 bases, and 9 bases separated the two germline ends. This CDR3 comprises 14 residues. DNA for the CDR3: TGTGCCAGCAGCTTAGTGGCCGGTAAAGAGACCCAGTACTTC. Translated, it gives CASSLVAGKETQYF.

CDR3 loop: CAWSVSAGSYGYTF. The CDR3 coding sequence is TGTGCCTGGAGTGTATCTGCTGGGTCCTATGGCTACACCTTC. The J gene is TRBJ1-2, the V gene TRBV30; no definite D call. The germline gives CDR1 GTSNPN, CDR2 SVGIG (reference sequence). V gave up 0 bases and J gave up 4 bases, with 12 bases separating them. The CDR3 runs to 14 residues.

The CDR3 here is CASSLSWERGNNEQFF. In DNA form, the CDR3 reads TGTGCCAGCAGTTTATCCTGGGAGCGGGGGAACAATGAGCAGTTCTTC. The chain has TRBV28 and TRBJ2-1; 8 bases fit TRBD2. J was trimmed by 5 bases and V by 1 base; bases with no gene match: 7. CDR1 is MDHEN, CDR2 SYDVKM, per germline. This CDR3 region has 16 residues. Variable domain in full (rest from reference TRBV28 and TRBJ2-1): DVKVTQSSRYLVKRTGEKVFLECVQDMDHENMFWYRQDPGLGLRLIYFSYDVKMKEKGDIPEGYSVSREKKERFSLILESASTNQTSMYLCASSLSWERGNNEQFFGPGTRLTVL.

The gene calls are TRBV4-2 and TRBJ2-5; the D call may be TRBD1 or TRBD2 (6 bases each). V lost 1 base and J lost 1, with 19 bases in between. Germline loops: CDR1 LGHNA, CDR2 YNFKEQ. The CDR3 contains 18 residues. The CDR3 sequence: CASSQAVALGGGQETQYF. In nucleotides, the CDR3 is TGTGCCAGCAGCCAAGCTGTTGCCCTCGGGGGCGGCCAAGAGACCCAGTACTTC.